A selection of T cell receptor beta chains follows, all from one sample in a study of cytomegalovirus exposure and HLA in healthy donors. TCRdb's copy holds only in-frame clones and misses some; the assay was immunoSEQ multiplex PCR. The sample carries over 150,000 clones, around 75% recorded once. What was sequenced was PBMCs. All receptors derive from a male donor in good health and CMV-seronegative. Each CDR3 is given with its conserved first and last residue. D genes are given only for firm matches. Clone size is stated in some rows and not others, as once, few, many or a class when expanded.

j_call v_call clone_size d_call cdr3_aa cdr3_nt
TRBJ2-5 TRBV30 . TRBD1 CAWAHPGQPEETQYF TGTGCCTGGGCACACCCGGGACAGCCAGAAGAGACCCAGTACTTC
TRBJ2-3 TRBV7-2 . TRBD1 CASRDRDSVSDTQYF TGTGCCAGCAGGGACCGGGACAGTGTTTCAGATACGCAGTATTTT
TRBJ1-4 TRBV2 once . CASLRSRRGSSEKLFF TGTGCCAGTCTCAGGAGCCGCCGGGGGAGTAGCGAAAAACTGTTTTTT
TRBJ2-7 TRBV6-1 . TRBD1 CASSEMRTGPYEQYF TGTGCCAGCAGTGAAATGAGGACAGGTCCCTACGAGCAGTACTTC
TRBJ2-7 TRBV5-4 . TRBD2 CASSHGGAPYEQYF TGTGCCAGCAGCCACGGGGGGGCGCCTTACGAGCAGTACTTC
TRBJ1-5 TRBV18 . TRBD1 CASSPGQGSQPQHF TGTGCCAGCTCACCGGGACAGGGGAGTCAGCCCCAGCATTTT
TRBJ2-7 TRBV4-2 . TRBD1 CASSQDTRTGEYEQYF TGTGCCAGCAGCCAAGATACCCGGACAGGGGAATACGAGCAGTACTTC
TRBJ1-2 TRBV6-6 . . CASSYSAGGALDGYTF TGTGCCAGCAGTTACTCGGCGGGGGGCGCGTTGGATGGCTACACCTTC
TRBJ1-5 TRBV5-3 few TRBD1 CARSLDRDRGTRDQPQHF TGTGCCAGAAGCTTGGATAGGGACAGGGGTACGCGGGATCAGCCCCAGCATTTT
TRBJ1-1 TRBV20-1 . . CSAPVNTEAFF TGCAGTGCCCCGGTAAACACTGAAGCTTTCTTT
TRBJ1-5 TRBV27 . . CASSGAGGNQPQHF TGTGCCAGCAGTGGGGCCGGGGGGAATCAGCCCCAGCATTTT
TRBJ2-7 TRBV2 . . CASMEDPYEQYF TGTGCCAGCATGGAGGATCCCTACGAGCAGTACTTC
TRBJ2-1 TRBV4-3 . TRBD2 CASTLRLASYNEQFF TGCGCCAGCACCCTCCGACTAGCGTCCTACAATGAGCAGTTCTTC
TRBJ1-4 TRBV6-5 . TRBD1 CASSFTGDANEKLFF TGTGCCAGCAGTTTTACAGGGGACGCTAATGAAAAACTGTTTTTT
TRBJ2-3 TRBV7-2 . . CASSLVGGGYTDTQYF TGTGCCAGCAGCTTAGTTGGGGGAGGTTACACAGATACGCAGTATTTT
TRBJ1-2 TRBV30 . . CAWSPVSQIYGYTF TGTGCCTGGAGCCCAGTATCGCAGATCTATGGCTACACCTTC
TRBJ2-3 TRBV5-1 . TRBD1 CASSWRGQGADTQYF TGCGCCAGCAGCTGGCGGGGACAGGGGGCAGATACGCAGTATTTT
TRBJ2-5 TRBV18 . TRBD2 CASSLNSGTSGETQYF TGTGCCAGCTCACTTAACTCCGGGACTAGCGGAGAGACCCAGTACTTC
TRBJ2-7 TRBV7-9 . . CASSPGTSYEQYF TGTGCCAGCAGCCCCGGGACTTCCTACGAGCAGTACTTC
TRBJ1-3 TRBV28 . . CASSRQPISGNTIYF TGTGCCAGCAGTCGACAGCCAATCTCTGGAAACACCATATATTTT
TRBJ1-1 TRBV7-6 . . CASSTGPLAGGAEAFF TGTGCCAGCAGCACAGGTCCCCTCGCGGGAGGCGCTGAAGCTTTCTTT
TRBJ2-1 TRBV2 . TRBD2 CASSEAHVGRWNEQFF TGTGCCAGCAGTGAAGCGCATGTCGGGAGGTGGAATGAGCAGTTCTTC
TRBJ2-1 TRBV6-1 . TRBD2 CAIRRGSGRGNEQFF TGTGCCATTCGACGGGGGAGCGGGAGGGGGAATGAGCAGTTCTTC
TRBJ2-2 TRBV4-3 . . CASSQEGPSVTGELFF TGCGCCAGCAGCCAAGAAGGCCCTAGTGTCACCGGGGAGCTGTTTTTT
TRBJ2-7 TRBV5-8 once TRBD2 CASSFRREEYEQYF TGTGCCAGCAGCTTTAGGCGGGAGGAATACGAGCAGTACTTC
TRBJ2-7 TRBV6-5 . . CASRPDPGPAYEQYF TGTGCCAGCAGACCCGATCCAGGGCCCGCCTACGAGCAGTACTTC
TRBJ2-3 TRBV7-9 . TRBD2 CASSTWTSGADTQYF TGTGCCAGCAGCACCTGGACTAGCGGGGCAGATACGCAGTATTTT